This TCR beta chain originates from a study of blood T cell repertoires in COVID-19. Study-level information: Collection of acute and convalescent COVID-19 samples took place in the United States, Italy and Spain. Nucleic acid was either cDNA or gDNA, and it came from T cells, B-cell-depleted T cells, or PBMCs.

Trimming left V 6 bases short and J 1 base short, with 7 bases between. Germline V gene sequence: CDR1 SGHNT, CDR2 YYREEE (reference sequence). The CDR3 is 13 residues long. Assay used: immunoSEQ multiplex PCR; TCRdb lists only in-frame clones, some missing. The profile shows roughly 150,000 clones, around 85% of them singletons. The chain uses TRBV5-4 and TRBJ2-2, with a tentative D call TRBD1 (6 bases). The sample consisted of PBMCs or T cells enriched from blood (not recorded which). The sequence came from a woman in her thirties or forties who had recovered from COVID-19. The CDR3 is CASIQGNTGELFF. CDR3 nucleotide sequence: TGTGCCAGCATACAGGGGAACACCGGGGAGCTGTTTTTT.